A selection of T cell receptor beta chains follows, all from one sample in a study of beta chain features in type 1 diabetes. The assay was immunoSEQ multiplex PCR, and TCRdb's table has in-frame clones only and misses some. The profile shows under 300,000 clones, under 13% of them singletons. The sample taken for sequencing was naive CD4+ T cells from blood. The receptors were gathered from a man aged 25 to 40 with type 1 diabetes. Each CDR3 is given with its conserved first and last residue. The order of the fields is CDR3 DNA, CDR3 protein, V gene, J gene, D gene, clone size. D genes are given only for firm matches. Size is stated for part of the rows, as once, few or many counts, or as a class when the clone is expanded.

TGTGCCAGCAGCCCATCTGACAGGGTCTATGGCTACACCTTC	CASSPSDRVYGYTF	TRBV28	TRBJ1-2	TRBD1	few
TGTGCCAGCAGCTATTTCGGGGGGAACACCGGGGAGCTGTTTTTT	CASSYFGGNTGELFF	TRBV7-9	TRBJ2-2	-	-
TGTGCCAGCAGCATACAAGAGACCCAGTACTTC	CASSIQETQYF	TRBV5-6	TRBJ2-5	-	-
TGTGCCAGCAGCGTAGCCCCCAGGGGTACAGATACGCAGTATTTT	CASSVAPRGTDTQYF	TRBV9	TRBJ2-3	-	few
TGTGCCAGCAGCTTTCTGGCGGGGCGGGCGGCTTTCTTT	CASSFLAGRAAFF	TRBV7-9	TRBJ1-1	-	few
TGTGCCAGCAGCGCCTCTACAGGGCTACTGTTTTTT	CASSASTGLLFF	TRBV7-9	TRBJ1-4	-	-
TGCAGCGTCAGCGGCGGGCCAGGGGCCTACGAGCAGTACTTC	CSVSGGPGAYEQYF	TRBV29-1	TRBJ2-7	-	few
TGTGCCAGCAGAAGACTAGCGGGGGGGCCGGAGACCCAGTACTTC	CASRRLAGGPETQYF	TRBV6-5	TRBJ2-5	TRBD2	few
TGTGCCAGCAGCTTCCTGAGGGATACGCAGTATTTT	CASSFLRDTQYF	TRBV7-2	TRBJ2-3	-	-
TGTGCCAGCAGCCGGGACTCTCTAGGGGAGACCCAGTACTTC	CASSRDSLGETQYF	TRBV7-2	TRBJ2-5	-	once
TGCAGCGCAACCCTGCGACAGCCCCAGGGCTACACCTTC	CSATLRQPQGYTF	TRBV29-1	TRBJ1-2	-	-
TGTGCCAGCAGCGTCAGACAGGGGATGAGCTCCTACAATGAGCAGTTCTTC	CASSVRQGMSSYNEQFF	TRBV9	TRBJ2-1	TRBD1	few
TGTGCCAGCAGCGCAAAACAGGCCTTCTCTGGAAACACCATATATTTT	CASSAKQAFSGNTIYF	TRBV7-9	TRBJ1-3	-	few
TGTGCCAGCTCACCACGAACAGGGGCCACCGGGGAGCTGTTTTTT	CASSPRTGATGELFF	TRBV18	TRBJ2-2	TRBD1	-
TGTGCCAAAGGACAGGGAGGGACCTACGAGCAGTACTTC	CAKGQGGTYEQYF	TRBV11-3	TRBJ2-7	-	-
TGTGCCAGCAGCCTAAGTAGCGGGGGGCTCCAAGAGACCCAGTACTTC	CASSLSSGGLQETQYF	TRBV9	TRBJ2-5	TRBD2	few
TGTGCCAGCAGCAACGCTCGGAAGGGAGGTTTCACAGATACGCAGTATTTT	CASSNARKGGFTDTQYF	TRBV21-1	TRBJ2-3	-	few
TGCGCCAGCAGCTTGGGGACAGGGGATTCAGATACGCAGTATTTT	CASSLGTGDSDTQYF	TRBV5-1	TRBJ2-3	TRBD1	-
TGTGCCAGCAGACCCCAGGGACAGGGAAGTTCACCCCTCCACTTT	CASRPQGQGSSPLHF	TRBV2	TRBJ1-6	TRBD1	few
TGTGCCAGTAGTCGTGCGGGGGTCTACGAGCAGTACTTC	CASSRAGVYEQYF	TRBV19	TRBJ2-7	TRBD2	few
TGTGCCAGCAAACTACCCCACTTTAGCAATCAGCCCCAGCATTTT	CASKLPHFSNQPQHF	TRBV28	TRBJ1-5	-	-
TGTGCCAGCAAGACAGGGATCACCGGGGAGCTGTTTTTT	CASKTGITGELFF	TRBV2	TRBJ2-2	TRBD1	few
TGTGCCAGCAGCGTAGGCCGAGGGCGGGGGGGCCGGGTCACAGATACGCAGTATTTT	CASSVGRGRGGRVTDTQYF	TRBV9	TRBJ2-3	TRBD2	few
TGTGCCAGCAGCCAGGCCGGGACTAGTGGGACAGATACGCAGTATTTT	CASSQAGTSGTDTQYF	TRBV4-2	TRBJ2-3	TRBD2	few
TGTGCCTGGGTCCGACAGGGGCGCAGAACAGATACGCAGTATTTT	CAWVRQGRRTDTQYF	TRBV30	TRBJ2-3	TRBD1	-
TGTGCCACCACTAACCGACAGGGACGGTCACCCCTCCACTTT	CATTNRQGRSPLHF	TRBV7-3	TRBJ1-6	TRBD1	-
TGTGCCAGCAGCCCTCGGACAGTGAACACTGAAGCTTTCTTT	CASSPRTVNTEAFF	TRBV14	TRBJ1-1	-	-
TGTGCCAGCAGCGTAGGAGGTAGCGGGGGGGGCACAGATACGCAGTATTTT	CASSVGGSGGGTDTQYF	TRBV9	TRBJ2-3	TRBD2	-
TGTGCCAGCAGCGCCGGGGGGGGTGGAAGCAATCAGCCCCAGCATTTT	CASSAGGGGSNQPQHF	TRBV9	TRBJ1-5	-	-
TGCGCCAGCAGCCAGCACGGTGAAGCTTTCTTT	CASSQHGEAFF	TRBV4-3	TRBJ1-1	-	few
TGTGCCAGCAGCCTGGACAGAAATCAGCCCCAGCATTTT	CASSLDRNQPQHF	TRBV28	TRBJ1-5	-	-
TGTGCCAGCAGCTTTCGCCCAGGGTCTGAAGCTTTCTTT	CASSFRPGSEAFF	TRBV7-2	TRBJ1-1	-	-
TGTGCCAGCAGCTCACAGGGGCCAGATACGCAGTATTTT	CASSSQGPDTQYF	TRBV9	TRBJ2-3	TRBD1	-
TGCGCCAGCAGCCAAGATCAGTACAGGGCACTGGAGCCCCAGCATTTT	CASSQDQYRALEPQHF	TRBV4-1	TRBJ1-5	-	-
TGTGCCAGCAGCCAGAGGGCAGCTAACACTGAAGCTTTCTTT	CASSQRAANTEAFF	TRBV7-8	TRBJ1-1	-	-
TGCGCCAGCAGCTTGTTCGGGTCCCGCACAGATACGCAGTATTTT	CASSLFGSRTDTQYF	TRBV5-1	TRBJ2-3	-	few
TGTGCCAGTAGTATTTCCAGGGGCACAGATACGCAGTATTTT	CASSISRGTDTQYF	TRBV19	TRBJ2-3	-	-
TGCAGCGTTGGGGCAGGGGGTGACACCGGGGAGCTGTTTTTT	CSVGAGGDTGELFF	TRBV29-1	TRBJ2-2	TRBD1	few
TGCGCCAGCAGCCCAGTAGGGGATGAGCAGTTCTTC	CASSPVGDEQFF	TRBV5-1	TRBJ2-1	-	few
TGTGCCAGCAGCTTAGTAAACAGGCCATCCTACGAGCAGTACTTC	CASSLVNRPSYEQYF	TRBV7-2	TRBJ2-7	-	-
TGCGCCAGCAGCTTGGAAGGCAGGGGCACAGATACGCAGTATTTT	CASSLEGRGTDTQYF	TRBV5-1	TRBJ2-3	-	-
TGCGCCAGCAGTCCGACAGGCGGTGGCTACACCTTC	CASSPTGGGYTF	TRBV4-1	TRBJ1-2	-	few
TGCGCCAGCAGCCAACAACAGGGGAGAAGCAATCAGCCCCAGCATTTT	CASSQQQGRSNQPQHF	TRBV4-1	TRBJ1-5	TRBD1	few